The rows below give T cell receptor beta chains drawn from one sample of a study of cytomegalovirus exposure and HLA in healthy donors. The data were produced by immunoSEQ multiplex PCR, yet TCRdb's version contains in-frame clones alone and is incomplete. The sample has 90,000 or so clones; 69% are singletons. Sequencing was done on a sample of PBMCs. The receptors shown here come from a man aged 45-60 years in good health and CMV-seronegative. The CDR3 runs from the conserved cysteine through the conserved F or W. D genes are given only for firm matches. Rows give clone size only sometimes, using once, few, many, or a class for an expanded clone.

-,TRBJ2-7,TRBD1,TRBV27,CASRQQGASYEQYF,TGTGCCAGCAGGCAACAGGGGGCTTCCTACGAGCAGTACTTC
few,TRBJ2-7,-,TRBV4-3,CASSQGWGDEQYF,TGCGCCAGCAGCCAAGGATGGGGGGACGAGCAGTACTTC
-,TRBJ2-3,-,TRBV4-2,CASSQAEGGRGTDTQYF,TGTGCCAGCAGCCAAGCTGAGGGGGGGCGAGGCACAGATACGCAGTATTTT
-,TRBJ1-1,TRBD1,TRBV9,CASSPRQGMNTEAFF,TGTGCCAGCAGCCCTCGACAGGGGATGAACACTGAAGCTTTCTTT
-,TRBJ2-7,-,TRBV6-1,CASFRGASYEQYF,TGTGCCAGCTTCCGGGGAGCCTCCTACGAGCAGTACTTC
-,TRBJ1-6,-,TRBV2,CASSPDNPSNSPLHF,TGTGCCAGCTCCCCGGACAACCCATCTAATTCACCCCTCCACTTT
-,TRBJ2-7,-,TRBV2,CASSGDTYEQYF,TGTGCCAGCAGTGGGGACACCTACGAGCAGTACTTC
-,TRBJ2-5,TRBD2,TRBV6-1,CASSELAGGRATQYF,TGTGCCAGCAGTGAACTAGCGGGAGGGCGTGCGACCCAGTACTTC
few,TRBJ2-3,TRBD1,TRBV7-2,CASSRTGATDTQYF,TGTGCCAGCAGCCGTACAGGGGCGACAGATACGCAGTATTTT
-,TRBJ1-5,TRBD1,TRBV6-6,CASRPGQYPSNQPQHF,TGTGCCAGCAGACCGGGACAGTACCCTAGCAATCAGCCCCAGCATTTT
-,TRBJ1-1,-,TRBV9,CASSAQAGITEAFF,TGTGCCAGCAGCGCCCAGGCAGGGATCACTGAAGCTTTCTTT
-,TRBJ2-2,-,TRBV18,CASSPNYGDGELFF,TGTGCCAGCTCACCAAATTACGGGGACGGGGAGCTGTTTTTT
-,TRBJ1-2,TRBD1,TRBV7-6,CASSLDGQGDIGDTF,TGTGCCAGCAGCTTAGATGGACAGGGGGATATTGGCGACACCTTC
-,TRBJ2-7,-,TRBV20-1,CSANSGAEQYF,TGCAGTGCTAACTCAGGGGCCGAGCAGTACTTC
few,TRBJ2-6,-,TRBV18,CASSLSRSGANVLTF,TGTGCCAGCTCACTCAGTCGCTCTGGGGCCAACGTCCTGACTTTC
-,TRBJ1-2,-,TRBV29-1,CSVEARHSWIFNYGYTF,TGCAGCGTTGAAGCGAGGCATTCGTGGATCTTTAACTATGGCTACACCTTC
-,TRBJ2-5,-,TRBV5-4,CASSPLVTEETQYF,TGTGCCAGCAGCCCCCTAGTGACCGAAGAGACCCAGTACTTC
-,TRBJ1-2,TRBD1,TRBV29-1,CSVCPPTGQGSASYTF,TGCAGCGTCTGCCCCCCTACGGGACAGGGGTCTGCGAGCTACACCTTC
-,TRBJ2-3,-,TRBV14,CASTSIRGTDTDTQYF,TGTGCCAGCACCAGCATCCGAGGGACTGACACAGATACGCAGTATTTT
-,TRBJ2-3,-,TRBV9,CASSVADTQYF,TGTGCCAGCAGCGTAGCGGATACGCAGTATTTT
-,TRBJ2-1,-,TRBV5-1,CASSLGVSDSHEQFF,TGCGCCAGCAGCTTGGGGGTCTCGGACAGTCATGAGCAGTTCTTC
-,TRBJ2-1,TRBD2,TRBV14,CASSHGLAGYNEQFF,TGTGCCAGCAGCCATGGACTAGCGGGTTACAATGAGCAGTTCTTC
-,TRBJ1-5,-,TRBV5-1,CASSFGTAGQPQHF,TGCGCCAGCAGCTTTGGTACTGCGGGTCAGCCCCAGCATTTT
few,TRBJ2-1,TRBD2,TRBV5-1,CASSLVLAGVDEQFF,TGCGCCAGCAGCTTGGTACTAGCGGGAGTCGATGAGCAGTTCTTC
-,TRBJ2-3,TRBD1,TRBV29-1,CSVGQGVTDTQYF,TGCAGCGTAGGACAGGGTGTCACAGATACGCAGTATTTT
-,TRBJ1-3,-,TRBV6-6,CASRDTGNTIYF,TGTGCCAGCCGGGACACCGGAAACACCATATATTTT
once,TRBJ1-1,TRBD1,TRBV7-2,CASSIRTGSNTEAFF,TGTGCCAGCAGCATCCGGACAGGGTCAAACACTGAAGCTTTCTTT
-,TRBJ2-2,-,TRBV5-4,CASSLAGLATGELFF,TGTGCCAGCAGCTTGGCCGGGCTAGCTACCGGGGAGCTGTTTTTT
-,TRBJ1-1,TRBD1,TRBV7-2,CASSRGQGPTEAFF,TGTGCCAGCAGCCGGGGACAGGGCCCCACTGAAGCTTTCTTT
few,TRBJ1-5,-,TRBV18,CASSLQQVSNQPQHF,TGTGCCAGCTCACTTCAACAAGTTAGCAATCAGCCCCAGCATTTT
few,TRBJ1-4,-,TRBV7-8,CASSLELGVTNEKLFF,TGTGCCAGCAGCTTAGAACTCGGGGTCACTAATGAAAAACTGTTTTTT
-,TRBJ1-6,-,TRBV28,CASTRRSPLHF,TGTGCCAGCACCCGGCGGTCACCCCTCCACTTT
-,TRBJ2-5,TRBD2,TRBV7-2,CASSPGLTQETQYF,TGTGCCAGCAGCCCGGGACTAACCCAAGAGACCCAGTACTTC
-,TRBJ2-5,TRBD1,TRBV5-6,CASSLAGGGETQYF,TGTGCCAGCAGCTTGGCAGGGGGCGGGGAGACCCAGTACTTC
-,TRBJ1-1,-,TRBV5-1,CASSLLQGKIFF,TGCGCCAGCAGCTTGTTACAGGGTAAGATTTTCTTT
once,TRBJ2-2,TRBD2,TRBV5-1,CASSLFPGRDTGELFF,TGCGCCAGCAGCTTGTTTCCGGGGAGGGACACCGGGGAGCTGTTTTTT
once,TRBJ1-2,TRBD1,TRBV5-1,CASSPGETGGYTF,TGCGCCAGCAGCCCGGGAGAGACAGGGGGCTACACCTTC
-,TRBJ1-1,TRBD1,TRBV4-1,CASSHGDRAATEAFF,TGCGCCAGCAGCCACGGAGACAGGGCGGCAACTGAAGCTTTCTTT
-,TRBJ2-7,-,TRBV4-2,CASSQESGTYYEQYF,TGTGCCAGCAGCCAAGAGTCAGGAACTTATTACGAGCAGTACTTC
-,TRBJ2-7,TRBD1,TRBV30,CAWKTGFHEQYF,TGTGCCTGGAAGACAGGGTTCCACGAGCAGTACTTC
-,TRBJ2-7,TRBD1,TRBV6-5,CASSYWQGAREQYF,TGTGCCAGCAGTTATTGGCAGGGGGCGCGGGAGCAGTACTTC
-,TRBJ1-1,TRBD1,TRBV7-2,CASSQGQVADTEAFF,TGTGCCAGCAGCCAGGGACAGGTTGCGGACACTGAAGCTTTCTTT
-,TRBJ2-7,TRBD1,TRBV15,CATSVDRGSSYEQYF,TGTGCCACCAGCGTTGACAGGGGAAGCTCCTACGAGCAGTACTTC
-,TRBJ2-1,TRBD2,TRBV19,CASSPGLAGGNEQFF,TGTGCCAGCTCCCCCGGACTAGCGGGGGGTAATGAGCAGTTCTTC
-,TRBJ2-7,-,TRBV6-1,CASSEDRRSYEQYF,TGTGCCAGCAGTGAAGACCGCAGATCCTACGAGCAGTACTTC
-,TRBJ1-5,-,TRBV19,CASSRPGAGQPQHF,TGTGCCAGTTCCAGGCCAGGGGCAGGTCAGCCCCAGCATTTT
-,TRBJ1-2,-,TRBV28,CASSSPAATVNGYTF,TGTGCCAGCAGTTCACCGGCGGCCACTGTCAACGGCTACACCTTC
-,TRBJ2-1,TRBD2,TRBV9,CASSGGTGLAGNEQFF,TGTGCCAGCAGCGGGGGTACGGGACTAGCGGGTAATGAGCAGTTCTTC
-,TRBJ2-3,-,TRBV4-1,CASSQIQAPADTQYF,TGCGCCAGCAGCCAAATTCAAGCGCCGGCGGATACGCAGTATTTT
-,TRBJ2-7,TRBD1,TRBV29-1,CSVGTGTYEQYF,TGCAGCGTTGGGACAGGGACCTACGAGCAGTACTTC
-,TRBJ2-1,TRBD1,TRBV5-1,CASTGTGWFNEQFF,TGCGCCAGCACAGGGACAGGGTGGTTCAATGAGCAGTTCTTC
-,TRBJ1-2,TRBD1,TRBV5-1,CASSVTGGGSYGYTF,TGCGCCAGCAGCGTGACAGGGGGCGGGAGCTATGGCTACACCTTC
-,TRBJ2-2,-,TRBV11-3,CASSPITGASPGELFF,TGTGCCAGCAGCCCCATAACGGGAGCGAGTCCCGGGGAGCTGTTTTTT
-,TRBJ2-7,TRBD1,TRBV6-5,CASSWTGTRTYEQYF,TGTGCCAGCAGTTGGACAGGGACCCGGACCTACGAGCAGTACTTC
few,TRBJ2-3,TRBD2,TRBV4-2,CASSQVGPSSGGGGSTDTQYF,TGTGCCAGCAGCCAAGTAGGCCCCTCGAGCGGGGGGGGCGGAAGCACAGATACGCAGTATTTT
-,TRBJ2-2,-,TRBV5-4,CASSLRTANTGELFF,TGTGCCAGCAGCTTAAGGACAGCGAACACCGGGGAGCTGTTTTTT
few,TRBJ2-5,-,TRBV7-9,CASSSNGGRETQYF,TGTGCCAGCAGCTCTAACGGGGGTCGGGAGACCCAGTACTTC
-,TRBJ1-3,-,TRBV6-5,CASSYLAGLSGNTIYF,TGTGCCAGCAGTTACCTGGCGGGACTCTCTGGAAACACCATATATTTT
-,TRBJ2-2,TRBD1,TRBV5-6,CASSVFGTGGIGELFF,TGTGCCAGCAGCGTCTTCGGGACAGGGGGCATCGGGGAGCTGTTTTTT
-,TRBJ2-7,-,TRBV7-2,CASSLIAAQVEQYF,TGTGCCAGCAGCTTAATAGCGGCGCAGGTCGAGCAGTACTTC